This TCR beta chain is drawn from a study of T cell responses to AZD1222 COVID-19 vaccine. Study overall: Samples with a second dose at about 4 or about 12 weeks were pooled together.

The data were produced by immunoSEQ multiplex PCR, yet TCRdb's version contains in-frame clones alone and is incomplete. In the table there are roughly 200,000 clones, 88% of which are singletons. Study results and caveats: Nearly half of the spike-specific TCRs reportedly recognize variant regions that carry no mutations. Recipients of AZD1222 seropositive at baseline numbered only 6 or 7. The donor group comprised mostly white British people and more females; the analysis possibly underestimated clonal diversity.

In the case of this clone: What it binds is not known.

The CDR3 extends over 16 amino acids. CDR1 is LGHNA and CDR2 is YNFKEQ in the germline V gene. V was clipped by 4 bases and J by 8 bases; unmatched bases: 9. The chain recombines TRBV4-2 with TRBJ1-3, with 12 bases lining up with TRBD1. This specimen was peripheral blood, taken on day 0 of AZD1222 vaccination. The TCR was taken from an adult in good health. CDR3 sequence: CASSPVPGTGGDTIYF. The CDR3 coding sequence is TGTGCCAGCAGCCCTGTACCCGGGACAGGGGGCGACACCATATATTTT.